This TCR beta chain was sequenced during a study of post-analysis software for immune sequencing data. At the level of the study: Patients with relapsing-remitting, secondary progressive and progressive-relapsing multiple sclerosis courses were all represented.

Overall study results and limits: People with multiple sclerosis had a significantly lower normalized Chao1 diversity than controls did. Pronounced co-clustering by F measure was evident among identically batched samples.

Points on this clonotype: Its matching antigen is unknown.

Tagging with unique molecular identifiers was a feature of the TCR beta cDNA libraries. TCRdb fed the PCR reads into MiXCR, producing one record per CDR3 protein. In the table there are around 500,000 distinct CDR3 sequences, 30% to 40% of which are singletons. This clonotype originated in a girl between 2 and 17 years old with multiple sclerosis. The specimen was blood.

The CDR3 sequence is CASIPDRGGYGYTF. Here the CDR3 DNA reads TGTGCCAGTATCCCGGACAGGGGGGGATATGGCTACACCTTC. This chain uses TRBV19 with TRBJ1-2; TRBD1 aligns across 10 bases. V trimming: 7 bases; J trimming: 5 bases; junction bases outside the gene matches: 7. This CDR3 is built from 14 residues. CDR1 is LNHDA and CDR2 is SQIVND in the germline V gene (reference sequence).